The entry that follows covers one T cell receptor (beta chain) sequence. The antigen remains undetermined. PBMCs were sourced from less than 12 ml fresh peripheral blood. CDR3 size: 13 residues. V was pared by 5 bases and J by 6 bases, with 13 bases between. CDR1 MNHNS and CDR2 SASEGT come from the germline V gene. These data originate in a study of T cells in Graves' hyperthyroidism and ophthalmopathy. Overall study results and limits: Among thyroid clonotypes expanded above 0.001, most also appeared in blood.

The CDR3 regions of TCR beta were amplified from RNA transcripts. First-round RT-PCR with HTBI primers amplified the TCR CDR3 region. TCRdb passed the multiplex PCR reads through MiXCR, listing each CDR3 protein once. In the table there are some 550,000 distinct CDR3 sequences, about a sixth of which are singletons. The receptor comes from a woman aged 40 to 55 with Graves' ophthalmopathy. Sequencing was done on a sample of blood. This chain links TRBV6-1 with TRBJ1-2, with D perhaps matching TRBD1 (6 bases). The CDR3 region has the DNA TGTGCCAGCAGTTTTCGAGGGGGGAATGGCTACACCTTC. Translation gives CASSFRGGNGYTF.